This T cell receptor (beta chain) derives from a study of cytomegalovirus exposure and HLA in healthy donors. Findings and caveats of the study: As a later analysis showed, a missense DCLRE1C variant was linked to trimming of TCR beta V- and J-genes. A few chains tied to CMV proved CMV antigen-specific in vitro. In a later analysis, at a false discovery rate of 0.05, under 20,000 TCR beta sequences were associated with HLA alleles.

Remarks on this clone: Its antigen is still unknown.

The PCR was carried out with 60 Vbeta primers and 13 Jbeta primers. The method was immunoSEQ multiplex PCR; TCRdb's version includes in-frame clones alone and lacks a portion of them. The table lists roughly 130,000 clones, 80% of them singletons. CDR3 length equals 17 residues. Per germline, CDR1 LNHNV and CDR2 YYDKDF (reference sequence). Trimming shortened V by 3 bases and J by 0 bases, and 12 bases separated the two germline ends. Sequencing was done on a sample of PBMCs. The chain links TRBV15 to TRBJ1-6; D possibly corresponds to TRBD1 (6 bases). The receptor was derived from a male donor in good health and CMV-seronegative. The CDR3 sequence: CATSSETGSSYNSPLHF. In DNA form, the CDR3 reads TGTGCCACCAGCAGCGAAACAGGGAGCTCCTATAATTCACCCCTCCACTTT.